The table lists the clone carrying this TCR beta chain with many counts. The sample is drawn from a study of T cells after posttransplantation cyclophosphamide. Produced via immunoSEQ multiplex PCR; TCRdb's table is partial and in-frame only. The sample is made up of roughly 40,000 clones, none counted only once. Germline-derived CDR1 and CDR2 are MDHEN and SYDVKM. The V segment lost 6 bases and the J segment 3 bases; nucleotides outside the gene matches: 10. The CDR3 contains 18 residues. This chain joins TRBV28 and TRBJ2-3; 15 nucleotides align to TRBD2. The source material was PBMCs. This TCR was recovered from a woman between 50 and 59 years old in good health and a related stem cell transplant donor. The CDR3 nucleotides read TGTGCCAGCAGCAGTGGCGGACTAGCGGGGGGGCCGACAGATACGCAGTATTTT. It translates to CASSSGGLAGGPTDTQYF.